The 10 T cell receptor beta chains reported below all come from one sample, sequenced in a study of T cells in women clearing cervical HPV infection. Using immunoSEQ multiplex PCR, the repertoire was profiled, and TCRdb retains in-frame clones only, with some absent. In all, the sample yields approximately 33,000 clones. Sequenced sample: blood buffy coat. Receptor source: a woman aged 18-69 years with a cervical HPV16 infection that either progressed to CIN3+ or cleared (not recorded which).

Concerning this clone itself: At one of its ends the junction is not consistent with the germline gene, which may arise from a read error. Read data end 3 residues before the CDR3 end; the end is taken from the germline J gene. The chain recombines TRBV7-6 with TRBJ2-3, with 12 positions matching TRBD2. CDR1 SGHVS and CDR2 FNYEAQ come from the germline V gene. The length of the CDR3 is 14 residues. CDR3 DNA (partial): TGTGCCAGCAGCTGGACTAGCGGGGCAGAGACG. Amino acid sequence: CASSWTSGAET. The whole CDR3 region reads CASSWTSGAETQYF.

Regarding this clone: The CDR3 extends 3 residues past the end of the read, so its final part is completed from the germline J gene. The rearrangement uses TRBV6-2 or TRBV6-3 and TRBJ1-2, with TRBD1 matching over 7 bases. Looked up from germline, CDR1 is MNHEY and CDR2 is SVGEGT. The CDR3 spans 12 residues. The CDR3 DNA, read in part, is TGTGCCAGCAGGACAGGGCCCTACGAC. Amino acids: CASRTGPYD. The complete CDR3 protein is CASRTGPYDYTF.

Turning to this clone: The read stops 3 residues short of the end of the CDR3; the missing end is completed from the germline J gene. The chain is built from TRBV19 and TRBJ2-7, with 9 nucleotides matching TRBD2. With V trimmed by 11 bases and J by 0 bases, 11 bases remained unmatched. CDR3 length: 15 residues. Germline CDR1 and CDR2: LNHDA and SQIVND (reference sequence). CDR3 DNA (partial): TGTGCCTGTACTAGCGGGTACGGGAGCTCCTACGAG. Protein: CACTSGYGSSYE. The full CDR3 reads CACTSGYGSSYEQYF.

CDR3 DNA (partial): TGTGCCAGCAGCTTAGTTCTCGGGGGGACGAATGAC. Translation gives CASSLVLGGTND. The full CDR3 is CASSLVLGGTNDYTF. The gene calls are TRBV7-9 and TRBJ1-2; perhaps TRBD1 as D (5 bases). The observed sequence ends 3 residues before the CDR3 terminus, with the missing tail filled in from the germline J gene. The CDR3 runs to 15 residues. Looked up from germline, CDR1 is SEHNR and CDR2 is FQNEAQ (reference sequence).

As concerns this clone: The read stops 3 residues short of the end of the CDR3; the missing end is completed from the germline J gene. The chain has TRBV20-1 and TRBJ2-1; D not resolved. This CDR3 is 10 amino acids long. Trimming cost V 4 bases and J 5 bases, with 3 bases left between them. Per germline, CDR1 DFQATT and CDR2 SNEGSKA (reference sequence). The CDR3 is CSAINNEQFF. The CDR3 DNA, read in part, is TGCAGTGCTATTAACAATGAG.

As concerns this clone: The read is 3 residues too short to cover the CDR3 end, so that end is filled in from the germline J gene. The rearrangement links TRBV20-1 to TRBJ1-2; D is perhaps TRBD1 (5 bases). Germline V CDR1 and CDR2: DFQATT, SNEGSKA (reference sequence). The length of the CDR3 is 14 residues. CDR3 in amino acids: CSATPGLGTDTYTF. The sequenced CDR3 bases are TGCAGTGCGACACCGGGACTTGGCACAGATACC.

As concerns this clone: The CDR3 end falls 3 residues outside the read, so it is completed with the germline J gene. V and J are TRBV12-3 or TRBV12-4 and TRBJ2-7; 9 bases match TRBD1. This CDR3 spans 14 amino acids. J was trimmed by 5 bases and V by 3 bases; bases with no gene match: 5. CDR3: CASSFYRGQDEQYF. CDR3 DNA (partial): TGTGCCAGCAGTTTTTACAGGGGGCAAGACGAG.

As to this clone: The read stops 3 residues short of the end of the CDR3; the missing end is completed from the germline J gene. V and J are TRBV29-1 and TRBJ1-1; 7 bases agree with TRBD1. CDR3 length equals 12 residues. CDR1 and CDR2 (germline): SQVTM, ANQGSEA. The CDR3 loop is CSVVGQERRAFF. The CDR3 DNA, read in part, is TGCAGCGTGGTTGGACAGGAAAGAAGA.

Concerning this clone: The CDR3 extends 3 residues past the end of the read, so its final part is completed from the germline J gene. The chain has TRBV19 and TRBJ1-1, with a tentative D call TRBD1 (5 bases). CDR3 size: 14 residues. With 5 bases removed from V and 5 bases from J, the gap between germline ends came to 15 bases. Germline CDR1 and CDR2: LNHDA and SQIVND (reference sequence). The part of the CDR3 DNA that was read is TGTGCCAGTAGTTGGAGAGGGGTGGGGACTGAA. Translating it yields CASSWRGVGTE. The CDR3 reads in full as CASSWRGVGTEAFF.

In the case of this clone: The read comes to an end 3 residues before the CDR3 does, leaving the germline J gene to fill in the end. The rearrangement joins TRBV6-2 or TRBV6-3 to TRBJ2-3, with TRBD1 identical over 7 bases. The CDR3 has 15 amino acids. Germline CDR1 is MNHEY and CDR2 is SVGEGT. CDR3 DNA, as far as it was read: TGTGCCAGCAGGCTGACAGGGACCAGCAATCAGCCG. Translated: CASRLTGTSNQP. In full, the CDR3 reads CASRLTGTSNQPQYF.